One and the same sample provided the 11 T cell receptor beta chains below, sequenced in a study of cytotoxic CD8 clonotypes in ibrutinib-treated CLL. Data came from immunoSEQ multiplex PCR; TCRdb stores just in-frame clones and leaves some out. This sample has 150,000 to 200,000 clones, with over 60% found just once. The starting material was PBMCs, obtained after 24 months of ibrutinib treatment. The origin of the receptors is a human donor with chronic lymphocytic leukemia.

The V call is TRBV5-1, the J call TRBJ1-2, with TRBD1 identical over 7 bases. Unmatched junction bases numbered 23, after V lost 4 bases and J lost 8 bases. Germline V gives CDR1 SGHRS, CDR2 YFSETQ. The CDR3 has 18 residues. CDR3: CASSPAGQMTGLIKGYTF. The CDR3 DNA reads TGCGCCAGCAGCCCCGCCGGACAAATGACAGGGCTAATAAAGGGCTACACCTTC.

The chain uses TRBV7-2 and TRBJ1-1; the D gene is possibly TRBD1 (5 bases). The CDR3 sequence is 14 residues long. V was trimmed by 3 bases and J by 1 base, leaving 9 bases between them. The V gene's germline CDR1 is SGHTA and CDR2 FQGNSA. The CDR3 protein is CASSFGTGNTEAFF. The CDR3 DNA follows: TGTGCCAGCAGCTTCGGGACGGGGAACACTGAAGCTTTCTTT.

The chain links TRBV7-2 to TRBJ2-7; the D gene is possibly TRBD1 (6 bases). The CDR3 totals 15 residues. The ends were cut back, 1 base at V and 2 bases at J, with 12 bases in the middle. Germline lookup yields CDR1 SGHTA and CDR2 FQGNSA. CDR3 protein: CASSLVAGVPYEQYF. For the CDR3, the DNA is TGTGCCAGCAGCTTAGTGGCAGGGGTTCCCTACGAGCAGTACTTC.

The J gene is TRBJ2-5, the V gene TRBV4-2; perhaps D is TRBD1 or TRBD2 (5 bases each). From germline, CDR1 is LGHNA and CDR2 YNFKEQ. Trimming took 1 base from V and 11 from J, leaving 11 bases between them. CDR3 length: 12 residues. The DNA for the CDR3 is TGTGCCAGCAGCCAAGGGCGCAGGGAGCAGTACTTC. Translated: CASSQGRREQYF.

The chain links TRBV30 to TRBJ2-3; D is ambiguous. Between the trimmed V and J ends, which lost 8 bases and 1 base, there was a span of 28 bases. The CDR3 has 18 amino acids. Germline V gene sequence: CDR1 GTSNPN, CDR2 SVGIG (reference sequence). In DNA form, the CDR3 reads TGTGCCGGGAACACGAGGCGCACCTACGGTTCCGGCACAGATACGCAGTATTTT. It specifies CAGNTRRTYGSGTDTQYF.

J is TRBJ2-7 and V is TRBV4-1, with TRBD2 identical over 12 bases. V lost 0 bases, J lost 7 bases, and 10 bases stayed unmatched. The CDR3 has 17 amino acids. CDR1 MGHRA and CDR2 YSYEKL come from the germline V gene. The CDR3: CASSQDLTGTSGREQYF. In DNA form, the CDR3 reads TGCGCCAGCAGCCAAGATCTTACAGGGACTAGCGGGCGGGAGCAGTACTTC.

This clone has only a few counts. The rearrangement uses TRBV11-2 and TRBJ2-1; a possible D gene is TRBD1 (5 bases). CDR3 length: 11 amino acids. The germline V and J ends were trimmed by 6 bases and 10 bases, with 10 bases remaining between them. Germline assignment: CDR1 SGHAT and CDR2 FQNNGV. CDR3 protein: CASRNHREQFF. As DNA, the CDR3 is TGTGCCAGCAGAAACCACAGGGAGCAGTTCTTC.

Comment on this clone: An end of the junction does not agree with germline; a read error may underlie this. CDR3 bases: TGTGCTAGCAGCTTAGCTCAGGGGGACGGCTACGAGCAGTACTTC. Its translation: CASSLAQGDGYEQYF. The chain is built from TRBV7-7 and TRBJ2-7; 7 bases are a match to TRBD1. CDR1 SSHAT and CDR2 FNYEAQ come from the germline V gene (reference sequence). The CDR3 extends over 15 amino acids. The full variable domain, completed using reference TRBV7-7 and TRBJ2-7, is GAGVSQSPRYKVTKRGQDVTLRCDPISSHATLYWYQQALGQGPEFLTYFNYEAQPDKSGLPSDRFSAERPEGSISTLTIQRTEQRDSAMYRCASSLAQGDGYEQYFGPGTRLTVT.

CDR3 nucleotide sequence: TGTGCCAGCAGCTTAGGGCGAAAAGAGACCCAGTACTTC. Translated: CASSLGRKETQYF. V is TRBV11-3 and J is TRBJ2-5; D gene unclear. Germline assignment: CDR1 SGHNT and CDR2 YENEEA. The CDR3 is 13 amino acids. Deletions cut 1 base from V and 3 bases from J, with 6 bases between.

The J gene is TRBJ2-3, the V gene TRBV30, with 7 nucleotides matching TRBD2. CDR1 and CDR2 from the germline V gene are GTSNPN and SVGIG (reference sequence). With 0 bases clipped from V and 0 bases from J, the junction kept 9 bases outside the gene matches. CDR3 length: 17 amino acids. CDR3 nucleotides: TGTGCCTGGAGTGTACGCGGGAGCCGATCTAGCACAGATACGCAGTATTTT. It encodes CAWSVRGSRSSTDTQYF.

This chain joins TRBV27 and TRBJ2-3, with 9 bases aligning to TRBD2. Germline-derived CDR1 and CDR2 are MNHEY and SMNVEV (reference sequence). After removal of 3 bases from V and 1 base from J, the junction contained 17 bases not matched to a gene. CDR3 length equals 20 residues. The CDR3 region is CASSFLAGFRSRGGTDTQYF. CDR3 coding DNA: TGTGCCAGCAGTTTCCTAGCGGGATTCCGAAGTAGGGGTGGCACAGATACGCAGTATTTT.